A single sample gave rise to the 16 T cell receptor beta chains below, sequenced in a study of T cells in Graves' hyperthyroidism and ophthalmopathy. Authors of the study amplified TCR beta CDR3 regions from RNA transcripts. The HTBI primer set served for first-round RT-PCR of the TCR CDR3. TCRdb redid the calling of the multiplex PCR reads with MiXCR, one entry per CDR3 protein. The sample contains 460,000 or so distinct CDR3 sequences, over 13% of which appear only once. Sequenced material: blood. The receptors here all came from a woman under 30 with Graves' hyperthyroidism.

Comments on this clonotype: Because the CDR3 is missing its conserved closing phenylalanine or tryptophan, this is likely a read error. The genes are TRBV11-3 and TRBJ1-1; TRBD1 agrees at 9 bases. CDR1 is SGHNT and CDR2 is YENEEA in the germline V gene. This CDR3 is built from 15 residues. Germline trimming cut 4 bases from V and 2 bases from J; bases unmatched to any gene: 5. The CDR3 DNA follows: TGTGCCAGCAGCTCTGGGACAGGGAGTAACACTGAAGCTTTCCTT. It codes for CASSSGTGSNTEAFL.

This clonotype was observed at least ten times. The gene calls are TRBV20-1 and TRBJ2-5; D uncertain. Trimming pared 6 bases from V and 4 bases from J, leaving 9 bases between. Germline V lookup: CDR1 DFQATT, CDR2 SNEGSKA (reference sequence). The CDR3 has 11 amino acids. The CDR3 sequence: CSANARETQYF. CDR3 DNA: TGCAGTGCCAACGCTAGAGAGACCCAGTACTTC.

This clonotype appeared many times. The V and J genes are TRBV12-3 or TRBV12-4 and TRBJ2-6; the D gene is possibly TRBD2 (5 bases). CDR3 length: 18 amino acids. Trimming stripped 6 bases from V and 2 bases from J, with 20 bases between. CDR3 amino acids: CASRLLLVPRPGANVLTF. DNA of the CDR3: TGTGCCAGCAGACTCCTACTAGTCCCCCGCCCTGGGGCCAACGTCCTGACTTTC.

This clonotype was seen more than once but under ten times. The V and J genes are TRBV7-3 and TRBJ2-1, with D possibly TRBD1 on 5 matching bases. This CDR3 region has 12 residues. The germline V and J ends were trimmed by 4 bases and 9 bases, with 10 bases remaining between them. Germline V gene sequence: CDR1 SGHTA, CDR2 FQGTGA. CDR3 coding DNA: TGTGCCAGCAGCTCGCAGGGATTTGAGCAGTTCTTC. Translated, it gives CASSSQGFEQFF. Variable domain in full (rest from reference TRBV7-3 and TRBJ2-1): GAGVSQTPSNKVTEKGKYVELRCDPISGHTALYWYRQSLGQGPEFLIYFQGTGAADDSGLPNDRFFAVRPEGSVSTLKIQRTERGDSAVYLCASSSQGFEQFFGPGTRLTVL.

The chain couples TRBV4-1 to TRBJ2-1, with a tentative D call TRBD2 (6 bases). This CDR3 spans 12 amino acids. V lost 5 bases, J lost 7 bases, and 9 bases lay in between. CDR1 and CDR2 (germline): MGHRA, YSYEKL. CDR3 in DNA: TGCGCCAGCAGCAACCTAGCGAATGAGCAGTTCTTC. It specifies CASSNLANEQFF.

This clonotype was seen many times. The V gene is TRBV19, the J gene TRBJ1-6; D uncertain. CDR3 length equals 14 residues. Germline-derived CDR1 and CDR2 are LNHDA and SQIVND (reference sequence). Trimming cost V 4 bases and J 7 bases, with 11 bases left between them. CDR3 region: CASSTARGNSPLHF. The CDR3 DNA reads TGTGCCAGTAGTACGGCCCGTGGGAATTCACCCCTCCACTTT. The variable domain in full, completed from reference TRBV19 and TRBJ1-6, reads DGGITQSPKYLFRKEGQNVTLSCEQNLNHDAMYWYRQDPGQGLRLIYYSQIVNDFQKGDIAEGYSVSREKKESFPLTVTSAQKNPTAFYLCASSTARGNSPLHFGNGTRLTVT.

This clonotype has ten or more counts. The J gene is TRBJ2-5, the V gene TRBV7-9, with TRBD1 matching over 12 bases. CDR3 size: 15 residues. The germline V gene has CDR1 SEHNR and CDR2 FQNEAQ (reference sequence). The junction had 6 bases not matched to a gene; V was cut back by 5 bases and J by 5 bases. CDR3 sequence (DNA): TGTGCCAGCAGCCAGGGACAGGGGGCATCCGAGACCCAGTACTTC. Amino acid sequence: CASSQGQGASETQYF.

This clonotype was observed many times. V gene TRBV2 combines with J gene TRBJ2-7; 8 nucleotides match TRBD2. V lost 0 bases to trimming and J lost 2 bases; unmatched junction nucleotides: 3. The CDR3 totals 15 residues. Germline V gene sequence: CDR1 SNHLY, CDR2 FYNNEI. This chain's CDR3 is CASSEALGLAYEQYF. In nucleotides, the CDR3 is TGTGCCAGCAGTGAAGCGCTGGGACTAGCCTACGAGCAGTACTTC.

This clonotype was recorded a few times. CDR3 in DNA: TGTGCCAGCAGCTACAGCCAATTACTATCCAGCTCCTACAATGAGCAGTTCTTC. Protein product: CASSYSQLLSSSYNEQFF. The rearrangement joins TRBV7-9 to TRBJ2-1; no definite D call. The CDR3 is 18 residues long. CDR1 and CDR2 from the germline V gene are SEHNR and FQNEAQ (reference sequence). V lost 4 bases and J lost 0, with 19 bases in between.

This clonotype was seen at least ten times. This chain links TRBV15 with TRBJ2-3, with D unclear. The CDR3 loop spans 17 amino acids. The germline V and J ends were trimmed by 0 bases and 2 bases, with 15 bases remaining between them. Looked up from germline, CDR1 is LNHNV and CDR2 is YYDKDF (reference sequence). CDR3 protein: CATSRDGPGGYTDTQYF. The CDR3 region has the DNA TGTGCCACCAGCAGAGATGGGCCCGGCGGTTACACAGATACGCAGTATTTT.

This clonotype is a singleton in its sample. Given a much more abundant clone one base away, this may be a read error. This rearrangement joins TRBV7-2 to TRBJ1-5; the D is unclear. CDR1 is SGHTA and CDR2 is FQGNSA in the germline V gene. CDR3 size: 12 residues. Written as DNA, the CDR3 is TGTGCCGGCAGCTGGCCCGGTCAGCCCCAGCATTTT. Translating it yields CAGSWPGQPQHF.

The chain couples TRBV28 to TRBJ1-2, with 10 positions matching TRBD1. V was clipped by 7 bases and J by 5 bases; unmatched bases: 4. The germline V gene encodes CDR1 MDHEN and CDR2 SYDVKM. The CDR3 has 13 residues. CDR3 nucleotide sequence: TGTGCCAGCAAACCGGGACAGGGGTATGGCTACACCTTC. The encoded protein is CASKPGQGYGYTF.

The chain has TRBV20-1 and TRBJ2-7; no definite D call. The germline CDR1 and CDR2 sequences are DFQATT and SNEGSKA (reference sequence). The length of the CDR3 is 14 residues. V gave up 0 bases and J gave up 3 bases, with 12 bases separating them. Here the CDR3 reads CSARDLSLGYEQYV. The CDR3 region has the DNA TGCAGTGCTAGAGATCTTTCCCTCGGCTACGAGCAGTACGTC.

This chain links TRBV4-1 with TRBJ2-1; D may be TRBD2 (5 bases). CDR1 MGHRA and CDR2 YSYEKL come from the germline V gene. The V and J ends lost 4 bases and 7 bases respectively, with 14 bases between them. This CDR3 has 14 amino acids. The CDR3 nucleotides read TGCGCCAGCAGCCGCCTAGGACTGGAAAATGAGCAGTTCTTC. Translation: CASSRLGLENEQFF.

This clonotype came up once. This chain links TRBV12-3 or TRBV12-4 with TRBJ2-3; D may be TRBD2 (6 bases). The CDR3 runs to 17 residues. V lost 6 bases and J 1 base, leaving 20 bases between the germline ends. CDR3 residues: CASSARGRGGGTDTQYF. CDR3 nucleotides: TGTGCCAGCAGCGCTAGAGGGCGGGGCGGAGGCACAGATACGCAGTATTTT.

This chain uses TRBV3-1 with TRBJ2-1; 10 bases agree with TRBD2. CDR1 and CDR2 (germline): LGHDT, YNNKEL (reference sequence). V lost 1 base to trimming and J lost 4 bases; unmatched junction nucleotides: 7. The CDR3 runs to 17 residues. CDR3: CASSQVRLAGDYNEQFF. As DNA, the CDR3 is TGTGCCAGCAGCCAAGTAAGGCTAGCGGGGGATTACAATGAGCAGTTCTTC.